This T cell receptor beta chain was recovered during a study of blood T cell repertoires in COVID-19. Study background: Acute-phase and convalescent COVID-19 samples originated in the United States, Italy and Spain.

Seattle patients were enrolled during active infection and followed longitudinally. The data were produced by immunoSEQ multiplex PCR, yet TCRdb's version contains in-frame clones alone and is incomplete. The data hold about 250,000 clones, with about 87% observed a single time. The source is a woman in her 30s with COVID-19, enrolled during active disease. What was sequenced was peripheral blood.

The CDR3 is CASSKGQKNEQFF. The CDR3 DNA sequence: TGTGCCAGCAGTAAGGGACAGAAGAATGAGCAGTTCTTC. The J gene is TRBJ2-1, the V gene TRBV12-3 or TRBV12-4, with 7 bases lining up with TRBD1. With V trimmed by 5 bases and J by 7 bases, 5 bases remained unmatched. The CDR3 has 13 residues.